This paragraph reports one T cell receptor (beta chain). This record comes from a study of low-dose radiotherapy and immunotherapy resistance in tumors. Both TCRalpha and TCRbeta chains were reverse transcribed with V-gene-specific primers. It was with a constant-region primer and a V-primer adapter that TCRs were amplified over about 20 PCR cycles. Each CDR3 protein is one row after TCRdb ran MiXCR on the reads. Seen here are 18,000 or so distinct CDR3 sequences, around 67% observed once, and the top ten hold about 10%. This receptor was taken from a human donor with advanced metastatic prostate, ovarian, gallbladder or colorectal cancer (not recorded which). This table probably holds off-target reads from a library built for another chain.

The CDR3 DNA follows: TGCGCCAGCAGCAACCGACTAGCGGACACCGGGGAGCTGTTTTTT. Amino acids: CASSNRLADTGELFF. The chain combines TRBV5-1 with TRBJ2-2, with 9 nucleotides matching TRBD2. CDR3 length: 15 residues. Germline trimming cut 4 bases from V and 3 bases from J; bases unmatched to any gene: 4. The V gene's germline CDR1 is SGHRS and CDR2 YFSETQ. The full variable domain, its missing parts supplied by reference TRBV5-1 and TRBJ2-2, is KAGVTQTPRYLIKTRGQQVTLSCSPISGHRSVSWYQQTPGQGLQFLFEYFSETQRNKGNFPGRFSGRQFSNSRSEMNVSTLELGDSALYLCASSNRLADTGELFFGEGSRLTVL.